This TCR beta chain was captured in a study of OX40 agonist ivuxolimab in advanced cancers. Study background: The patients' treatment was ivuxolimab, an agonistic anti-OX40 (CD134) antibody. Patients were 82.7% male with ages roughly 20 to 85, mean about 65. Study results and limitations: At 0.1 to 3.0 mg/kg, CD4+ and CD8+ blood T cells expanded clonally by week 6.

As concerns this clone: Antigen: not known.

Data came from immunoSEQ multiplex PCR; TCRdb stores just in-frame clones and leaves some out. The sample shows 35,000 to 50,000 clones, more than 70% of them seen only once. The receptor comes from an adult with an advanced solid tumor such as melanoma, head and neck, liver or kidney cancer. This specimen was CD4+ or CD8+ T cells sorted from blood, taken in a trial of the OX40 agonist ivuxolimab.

The DNA of the CDR3 is TGTGCCAGCAGCGTAGAGGGGGGCTCCTACAATGAGCAGTTCTTC. Protein: CASSVEGGSYNEQFF. The chain couples TRBV9 to TRBJ2-1, with D perhaps matching TRBD1 or TRBD2 (6 bases each). The CDR3 loop spans 15 amino acids. With 0 bases removed from V and 0 bases from J, the gap between germline ends came to 7 bases. Germline V lookup: CDR1 SGDLS, CDR2 YYNGEE.